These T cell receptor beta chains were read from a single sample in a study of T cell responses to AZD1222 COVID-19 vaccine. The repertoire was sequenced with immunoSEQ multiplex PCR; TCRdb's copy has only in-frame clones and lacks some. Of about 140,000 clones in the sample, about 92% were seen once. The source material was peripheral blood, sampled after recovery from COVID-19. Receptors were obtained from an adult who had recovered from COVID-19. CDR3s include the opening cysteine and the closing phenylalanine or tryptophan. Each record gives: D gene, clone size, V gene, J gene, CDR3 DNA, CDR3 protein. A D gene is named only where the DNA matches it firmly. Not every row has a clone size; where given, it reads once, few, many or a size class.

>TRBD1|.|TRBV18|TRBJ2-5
TGTGCCAGCTCATCGACAGGGGAGAAGGCCCAGTACTTC
CASSSTGEKAQYF
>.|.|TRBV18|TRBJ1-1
TGTGCCAGCTCACCGCCCACAGGGACGAACACTGAAGCTTTCTTT
CASSPPTGTNTEAFF
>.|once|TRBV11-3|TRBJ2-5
TGTGCCAGCAGCGTCAGGGGAGAGGAGACCCAGTACTTC
CASSVRGEETQYF
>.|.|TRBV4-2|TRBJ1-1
TGTGCCAGCAGCCAAGATCAAATGAACACTGAAGCTTTCTTT
CASSQDQMNTEAFF
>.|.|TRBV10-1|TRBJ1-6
TGCGCCAGCAGTGAGAATCCTAATAATTCACCCCTCCACTTT
CASSENPNNSPLHF
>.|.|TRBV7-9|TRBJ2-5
TGTGCCAGCAGCTCAAGGTGGGAGACCCAGTACTTC
CASSSRWETQYF
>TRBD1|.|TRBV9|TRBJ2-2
TGTGCCAGCAGCGTAGAGGGACAGGTCACCGGGGAGCTGTTTTTT
CASSVEGQVTGELFF
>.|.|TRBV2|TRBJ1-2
TGTGCCAGCAGTGAACGTCGACTGCCATATGGCTACACCTTC
CASSERRLPYGYTF
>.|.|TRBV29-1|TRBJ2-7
TGCAGCGTTGCCTCAGGGAATGGCTACGAGCAGTACTTC
CSVASGNGYEQYF
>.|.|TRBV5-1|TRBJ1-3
TGCGCCAGCAGCGTGGACGGTGGAAACACCATATATTTT
CASSVDGGNTIYF
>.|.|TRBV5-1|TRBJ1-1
TGCGCCAGCAGCTTATCCACCGTCGGCACTGAAGCTTTCTTT
CASSLSTVGTEAFF
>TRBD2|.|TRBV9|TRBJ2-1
TGTGCCAGCAGCAAGTTGCAGGGCTTGGAACCGGGACTATCGATCAATGAGCAGTTCTTC
CASSKLQGLEPGLSINEQFF
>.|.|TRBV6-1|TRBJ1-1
TGTGCCAGCAGGGAAGGACGTAACACTGAAGCTTTCTTT
CASREGRNTEAFF
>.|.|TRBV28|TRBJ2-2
TGTGCCAGCAGGGCCTGGCAGACTACGAACACCGGGGAGCTGTTTTTT
CASRAWQTTNTGELFF
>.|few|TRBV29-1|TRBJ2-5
TGCAGCGTTGAGCTCCAGGGCCTCGGGGAGACCCAGTACTTC
CSVELQGLGETQYF
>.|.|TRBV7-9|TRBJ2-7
TGTGCCAGCAGCTCGAGTCCCCACTACGAGCAGTACTTC
CASSSSPHYEQYF
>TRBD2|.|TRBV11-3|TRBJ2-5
TGTGCCAGCAGCCCGGGGACTAGCGGAGGGGTTGGAGAGACCCAGTACTTC
CASSPGTSGGVGETQYF
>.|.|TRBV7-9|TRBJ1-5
TGTGCCAGCAGCCAAAGTTTAGGACAGCCCCAGCATTTT
CASSQSLGQPQHF
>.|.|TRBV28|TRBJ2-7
TGTGCCAGCAGTTCACTTTCCGGGAGTGGGTACGAGCAGTACTTC
CASSSLSGSGYEQYF